This TCR beta chain was obtained from a study of blood T cell repertoires in COVID-19. On the study more broadly: Sources were T cells, B-cell-depleted T cells, or PBMCs; the material itself was cDNA or gDNA.

Participant-given clinical history determined each cohort assignment. Study processing details: Using reference gene primer amplification, nucleated cell counts were estimated. Clones were sequenced by immunoSEQ multiplex PCR, and TCRdb holds only the in-frame ones, with some missing. V and J calls and clone size are those listed in that table; D and trimming were worked out from the DNA. Among about 250,000 clones, roughly 89% were seen once, and the ten largest hold roughly 9%. Germline loops: CDR1 LNHDA, CDR2 SQIVND (reference sequence). The CDR3 has 16 amino acids. J was trimmed by 2 bases and V by 4 bases; bases with no gene match: 6.

This chain connects TRBV19 to TRBJ1-5; 9 bases are a match to TRBD1. The specimen sequenced was PBMCs or T cells enriched from blood (not recorded which). The TCR sequence derives from a man aged 40-50 years who had recovered from COVID-19. In nucleotides, the CDR3 is TGTGCCAGTAGTAGACCGGGACAGGGTCGCAATCAGCCCCAGCATTTT. It codes for CASSRPGQGRNQPQHF.